This TCR beta chain was retrieved from a study of blood T cell repertoires in COVID-19. About the study: The samples span acute and convalescent COVID-19 from the United States, Italy and Spain. Sources were T cells, B-cell-depleted T cells, or PBMCs; the material itself was cDNA or gDNA.

In the original workflow: Using reference gene primer amplification, nucleated cell counts were estimated. Profiled with immunoSEQ multiplex PCR; TCRdb holds only in-frame clones, not every one. V, J and clone size reflect that table, while D and trimming were determined from the DNA. The table has 180,000 or so clones, over 75% seen once. The table lists this clone with a few counts. The CDR3 is made up of 15 amino acids. Looked up from germline, CDR1 is MNHEY and CDR2 is SVGEGT. V lost 2 bases and J lost 10, with 15 bases in between. The sequencing input was peripheral blood. This chain links TRBV6-2 or TRBV6-3 with TRBJ1-6; D may be TRBD1 (5 bases). This receptor was identified in a woman of 80 years or more with active or convalescent COVID-19. The CDR3 is CASSYPRAGWSPLHF. The CDR3 nucleotides read TGTGCCAGCAGTTACCCCCGGGCAGGGTGGTCACCCCTCCACTTT.